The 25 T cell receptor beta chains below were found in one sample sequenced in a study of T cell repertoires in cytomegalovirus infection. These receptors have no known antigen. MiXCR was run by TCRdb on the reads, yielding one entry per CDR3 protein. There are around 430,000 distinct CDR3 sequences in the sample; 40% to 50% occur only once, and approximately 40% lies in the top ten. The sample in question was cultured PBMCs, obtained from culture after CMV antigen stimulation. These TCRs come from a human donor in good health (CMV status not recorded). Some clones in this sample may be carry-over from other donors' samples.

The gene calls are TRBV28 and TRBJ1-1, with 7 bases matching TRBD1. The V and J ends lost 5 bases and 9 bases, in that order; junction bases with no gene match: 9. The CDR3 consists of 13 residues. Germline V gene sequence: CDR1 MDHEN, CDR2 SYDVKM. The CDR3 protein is CASSLRQGPKAFF. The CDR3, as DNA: TGTGCCAGCAGTCTCCGACAGGGACCGAAAGCTTTCTTT. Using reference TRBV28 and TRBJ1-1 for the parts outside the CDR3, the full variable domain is DVKVTQSSRYLVKRTGEKVFLECVQDMDHENMFWYRQDPGLGLRLIYFSYDVKMKEKGDIPEGYSVSREKKERFSLILESASTNQTSMYLCASSLRQGPKAFFGQGTRLTVV.

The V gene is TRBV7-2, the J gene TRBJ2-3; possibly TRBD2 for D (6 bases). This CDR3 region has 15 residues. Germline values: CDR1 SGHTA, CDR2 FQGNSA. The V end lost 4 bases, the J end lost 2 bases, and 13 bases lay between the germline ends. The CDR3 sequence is CASSSGAGVTDTQYF. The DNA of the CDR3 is TGTGCCAGCAGCTCGGGAGCAGGTGTCACAGATACGCAGTATTTT. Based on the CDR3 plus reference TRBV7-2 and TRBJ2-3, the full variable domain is GAGVSQSPSNKVTEKGKDVELRCDPISGHTALYWYRQSLGQGLEFLIYFQGNSAPDKSGLPSDRFSAERTGGSVSTLTIQRTQQEDSAVYLCASSSGAGVTDTQYFGPGTRLTVL.

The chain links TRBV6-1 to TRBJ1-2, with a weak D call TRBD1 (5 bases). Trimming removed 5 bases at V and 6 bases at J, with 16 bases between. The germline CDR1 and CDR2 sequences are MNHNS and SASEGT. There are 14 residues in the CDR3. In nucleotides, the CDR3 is TGTGCCAGCAGTCTCGGAGGATTGGGGGATGGCTACACCTTC. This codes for CASSLGGLGDGYTF.

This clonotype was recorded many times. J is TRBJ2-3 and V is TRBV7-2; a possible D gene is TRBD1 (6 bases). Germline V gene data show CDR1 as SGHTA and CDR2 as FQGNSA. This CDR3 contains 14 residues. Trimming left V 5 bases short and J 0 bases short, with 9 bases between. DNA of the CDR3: TGTGCCAGCAGCACGGACAGAAGCACAGATACGCAGTATTTT. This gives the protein CASSTDRSTDTQYF.

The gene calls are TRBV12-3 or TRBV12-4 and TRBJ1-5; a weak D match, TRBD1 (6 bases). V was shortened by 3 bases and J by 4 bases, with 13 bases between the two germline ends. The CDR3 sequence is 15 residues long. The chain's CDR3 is CASSFQDSPNQPQHF. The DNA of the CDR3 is TGTGCCAGCAGTTTCCAGGACAGCCCGAATCAGCCCCAGCATTTT.

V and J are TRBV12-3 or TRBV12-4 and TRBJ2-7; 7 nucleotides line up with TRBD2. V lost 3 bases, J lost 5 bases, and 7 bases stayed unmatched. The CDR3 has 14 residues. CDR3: CASSLAGVGDEQYF. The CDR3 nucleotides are TGTGCCAGCAGTTTGGCGGGAGTCGGGGACGAGCAGTACTTC.

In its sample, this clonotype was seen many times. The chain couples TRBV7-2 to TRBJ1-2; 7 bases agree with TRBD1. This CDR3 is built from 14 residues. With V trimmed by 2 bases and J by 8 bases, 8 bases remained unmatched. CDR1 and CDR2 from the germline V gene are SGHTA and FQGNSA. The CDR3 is CASSLMTGTWGYTF. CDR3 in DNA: TGTGCCAGCAGCTTAATGACAGGGACCTGGGGCTACACCTTC.

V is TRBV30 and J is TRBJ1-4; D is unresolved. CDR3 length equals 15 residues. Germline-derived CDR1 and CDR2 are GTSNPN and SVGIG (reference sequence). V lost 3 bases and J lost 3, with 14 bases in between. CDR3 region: CAWSRRGYPNEKLFF. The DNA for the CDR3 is TGTGCCTGGAGCAGGCGCGGGTACCCTAATGAAAAACTGTTTTTT. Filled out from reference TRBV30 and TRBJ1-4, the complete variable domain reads SQTIHQWPATLVQPVGSPLSLECTVEGTSNPNLYWYRQAAGRGLQLLFYSVGIGQISSEVPQNLSASRPQDRQFILSSKKLLLSDSGFYLCAWSRRGYPNEKLFFGSGTQLSVL.

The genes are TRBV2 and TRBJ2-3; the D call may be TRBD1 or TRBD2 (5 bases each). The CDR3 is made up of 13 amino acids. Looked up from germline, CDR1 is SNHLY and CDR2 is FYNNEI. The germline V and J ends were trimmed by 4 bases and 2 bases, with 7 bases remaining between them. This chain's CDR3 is CASSAGPTDTQYF. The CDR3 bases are TGTGCCAGCAGTGCGGGGCCCACAGATACGCAGTATTTT.

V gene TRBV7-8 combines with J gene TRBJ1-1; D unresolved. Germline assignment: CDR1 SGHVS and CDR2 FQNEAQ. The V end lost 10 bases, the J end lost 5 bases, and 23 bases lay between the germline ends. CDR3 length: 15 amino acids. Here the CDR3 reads CATHGSAQWGTEAFF. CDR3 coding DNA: TGTGCCACCCATGGATCGGCCCAATGGGGTACTGAAGCTTTCTTT.

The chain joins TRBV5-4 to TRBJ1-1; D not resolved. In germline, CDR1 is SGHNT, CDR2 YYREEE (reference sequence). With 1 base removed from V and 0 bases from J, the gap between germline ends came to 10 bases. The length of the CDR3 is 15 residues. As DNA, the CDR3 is TGTGCCAGCAGCTTGCCAGGTCGGATGAACACTGAAGCTTTCTTT. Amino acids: CASSLPGRMNTEAFF.

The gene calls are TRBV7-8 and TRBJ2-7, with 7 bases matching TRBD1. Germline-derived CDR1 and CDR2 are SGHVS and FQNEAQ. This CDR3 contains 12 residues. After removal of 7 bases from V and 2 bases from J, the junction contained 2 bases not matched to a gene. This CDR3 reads CASKGQTYEQYF. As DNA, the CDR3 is TGTGCCAGCAAGGGACAGACCTACGAGCAGTACTTC.

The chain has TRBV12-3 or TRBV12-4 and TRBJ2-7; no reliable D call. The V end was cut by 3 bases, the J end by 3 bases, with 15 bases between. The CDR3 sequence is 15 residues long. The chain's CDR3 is CASSFSSPGIYEQYF. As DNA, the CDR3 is TGTGCCAGCAGTTTTTCTTCCCCAGGAATCTACGAGCAGTACTTC.

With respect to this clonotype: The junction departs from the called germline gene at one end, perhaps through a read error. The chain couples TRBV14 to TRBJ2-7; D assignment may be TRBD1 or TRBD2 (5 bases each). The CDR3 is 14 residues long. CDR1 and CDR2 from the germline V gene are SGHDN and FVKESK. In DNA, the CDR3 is TGTGCCAGCAGCCAAGCTATTGGAGCCGGGGCGCCTTCCTTT. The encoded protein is CASSQAIGAGAPSF.

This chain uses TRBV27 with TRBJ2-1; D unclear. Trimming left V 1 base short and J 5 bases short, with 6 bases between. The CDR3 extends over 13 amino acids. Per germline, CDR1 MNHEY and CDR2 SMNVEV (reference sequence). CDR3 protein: CASSLYPDNEQFF. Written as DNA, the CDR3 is TGTGCCAGCAGTTTATATCCGGACAATGAGCAGTTCTTC.

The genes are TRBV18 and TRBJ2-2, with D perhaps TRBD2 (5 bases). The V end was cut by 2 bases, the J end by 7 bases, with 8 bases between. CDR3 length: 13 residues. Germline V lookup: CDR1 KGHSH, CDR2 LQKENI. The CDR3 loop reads CASSPAGNGELFF. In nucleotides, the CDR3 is TGTGCCAGCTCACCAGCGGGCAACGGGGAGCTGTTTTTT.

The CDR3 loop reads CASSLVAGNEKLFF. The CDR3 bases are TGTGCCAGCAGCTTAGTAGCTGGAAACGAAAAACTGTTTTTT. The genes are TRBV7-4 and TRBJ1-4; D is uncertain. CDR3 length: 14 residues. Deletions cut 1 base from V and 8 bases from J, with 11 bases between. The V gene's germline CDR1 is SGHVT and CDR2 SQSDAQ. The full variable domain, rest sourced from reference TRBV7-4 and TRBJ1-4, is GAGVSQSPRYKVAKRGRDVALRCDSISGHVTLYWYRQTLGQGSEVLTYSQSDAQRDKSGRPSGRFSAERPERSVSTLKIQRTEQGDSAVYLCASSLVAGNEKLFFGSGTQLSVL.

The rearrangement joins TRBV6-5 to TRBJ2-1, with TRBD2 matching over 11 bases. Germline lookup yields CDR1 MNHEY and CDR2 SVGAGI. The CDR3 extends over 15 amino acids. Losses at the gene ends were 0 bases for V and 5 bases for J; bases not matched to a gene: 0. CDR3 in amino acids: CASSYSGLADNEQFF. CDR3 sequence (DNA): TGTGCCAGCAGTTACTCGGGACTAGCGGACAATGAGCAGTTCTTC.

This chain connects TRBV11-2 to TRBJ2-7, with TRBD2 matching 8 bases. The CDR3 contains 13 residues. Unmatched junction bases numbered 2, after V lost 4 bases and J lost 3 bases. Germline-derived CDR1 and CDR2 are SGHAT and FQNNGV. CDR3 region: CASSSGLVYEQYF. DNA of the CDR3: TGTGCCAGCAGCTCGGGACTAGTCTACGAGCAGTACTTC.

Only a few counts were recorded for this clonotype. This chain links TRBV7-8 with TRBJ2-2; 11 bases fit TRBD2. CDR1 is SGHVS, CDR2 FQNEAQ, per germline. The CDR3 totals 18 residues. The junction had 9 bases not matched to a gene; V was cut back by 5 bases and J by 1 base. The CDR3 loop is CASSPRPGTSGNTGELFF. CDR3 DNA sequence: TGTGCCAGCAGCCCTCGTCCCGGGACTAGCGGGAACACCGGGGAGCTGTTTTTT.

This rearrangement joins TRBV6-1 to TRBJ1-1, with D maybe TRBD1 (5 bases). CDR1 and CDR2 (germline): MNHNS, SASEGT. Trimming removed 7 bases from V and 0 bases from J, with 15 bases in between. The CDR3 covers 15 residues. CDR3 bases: TGTGCCAGCACCCCAGGGTCGGTTATGAACACTGAAGCTTTCTTT. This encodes CASTPGSVMNTEAFF.

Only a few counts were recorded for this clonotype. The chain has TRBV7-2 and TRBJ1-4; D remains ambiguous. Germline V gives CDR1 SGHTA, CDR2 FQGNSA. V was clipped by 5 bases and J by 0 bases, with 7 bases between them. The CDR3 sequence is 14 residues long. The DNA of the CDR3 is TGTGCCAGCAGCCCGTATGCAACTAATGAAAAACTGTTTTTT. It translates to CASSPYATNEKLFF.

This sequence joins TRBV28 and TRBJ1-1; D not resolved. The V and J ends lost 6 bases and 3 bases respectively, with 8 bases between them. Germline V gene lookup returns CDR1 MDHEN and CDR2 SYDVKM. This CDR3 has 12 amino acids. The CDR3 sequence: CASRVRHTEAFF. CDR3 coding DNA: TGTGCCAGCAGGGTGAGGCACACTGAAGCTTTCTTT.

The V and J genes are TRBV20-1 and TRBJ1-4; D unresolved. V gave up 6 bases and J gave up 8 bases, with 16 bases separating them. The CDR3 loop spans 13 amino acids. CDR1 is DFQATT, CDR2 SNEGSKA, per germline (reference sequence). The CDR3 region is CSAVGRAYEKLFF. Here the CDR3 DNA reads TGCAGTGCCGTCGGGAGGGCTTACGAAAAACTGTTTTTT.

CDR3 DNA sequence: TGCAGTGCCCCCCGGGCTAGCGGGTATCAAGAGACCCAGTACTTC. This codes for CSAPRASGYQETQYF. The rearrangement links TRBV20-1 to TRBJ2-5; 8 positions agree with TRBD2. Germline V CDR1 and CDR2: DFQATT, SNEGSKA (reference sequence). The V gene end was trimmed by 6 bases and the J gene end by 2 bases; junction bases not matched to a gene: 11. CDR3 length equals 15 residues.